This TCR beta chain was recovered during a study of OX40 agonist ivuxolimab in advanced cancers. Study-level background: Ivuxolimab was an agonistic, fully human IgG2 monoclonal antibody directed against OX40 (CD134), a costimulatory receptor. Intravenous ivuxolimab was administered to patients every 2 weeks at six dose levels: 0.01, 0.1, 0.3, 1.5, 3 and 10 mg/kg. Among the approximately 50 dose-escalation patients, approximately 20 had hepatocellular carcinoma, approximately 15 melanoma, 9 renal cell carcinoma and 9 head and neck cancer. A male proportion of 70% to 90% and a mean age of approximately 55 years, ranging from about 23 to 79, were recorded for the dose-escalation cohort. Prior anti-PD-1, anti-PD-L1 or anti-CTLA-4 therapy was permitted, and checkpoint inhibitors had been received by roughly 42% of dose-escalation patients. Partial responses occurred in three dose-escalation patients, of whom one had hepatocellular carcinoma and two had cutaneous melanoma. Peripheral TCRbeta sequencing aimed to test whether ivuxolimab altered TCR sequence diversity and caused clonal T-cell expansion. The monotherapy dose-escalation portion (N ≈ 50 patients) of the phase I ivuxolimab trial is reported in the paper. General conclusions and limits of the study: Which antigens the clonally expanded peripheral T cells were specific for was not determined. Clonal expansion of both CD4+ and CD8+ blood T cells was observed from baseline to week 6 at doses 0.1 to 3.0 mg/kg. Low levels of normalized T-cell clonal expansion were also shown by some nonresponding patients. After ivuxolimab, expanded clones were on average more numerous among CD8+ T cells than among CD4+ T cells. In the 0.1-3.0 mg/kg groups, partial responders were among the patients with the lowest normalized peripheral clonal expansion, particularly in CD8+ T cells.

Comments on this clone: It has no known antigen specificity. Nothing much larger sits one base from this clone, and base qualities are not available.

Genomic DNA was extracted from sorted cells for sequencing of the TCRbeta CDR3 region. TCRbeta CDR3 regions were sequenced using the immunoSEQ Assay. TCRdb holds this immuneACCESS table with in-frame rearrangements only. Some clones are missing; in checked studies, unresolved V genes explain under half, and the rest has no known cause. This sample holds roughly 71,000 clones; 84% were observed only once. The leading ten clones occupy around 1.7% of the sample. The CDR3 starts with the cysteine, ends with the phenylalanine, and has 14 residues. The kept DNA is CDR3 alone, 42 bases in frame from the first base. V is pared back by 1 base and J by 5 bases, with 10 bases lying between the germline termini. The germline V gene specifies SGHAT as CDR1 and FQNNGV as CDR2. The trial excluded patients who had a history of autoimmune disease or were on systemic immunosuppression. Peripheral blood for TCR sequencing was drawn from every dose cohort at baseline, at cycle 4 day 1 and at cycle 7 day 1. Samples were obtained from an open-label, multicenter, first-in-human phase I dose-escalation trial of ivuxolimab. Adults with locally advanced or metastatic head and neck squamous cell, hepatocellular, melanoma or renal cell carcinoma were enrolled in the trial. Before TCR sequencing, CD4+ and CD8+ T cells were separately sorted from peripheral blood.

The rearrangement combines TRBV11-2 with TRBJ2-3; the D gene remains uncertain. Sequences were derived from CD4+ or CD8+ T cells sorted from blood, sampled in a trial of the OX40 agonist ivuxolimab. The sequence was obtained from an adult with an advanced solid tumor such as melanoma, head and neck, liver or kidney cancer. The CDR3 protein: CASSLGFGIDTQYF. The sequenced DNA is TGTGCCAGCAGCTTAGGATTTGGGATAGATACGCAGTATTTT.